The present T cell receptor (beta chain) was sequenced within a study of blood T cell repertoires in COVID-19. CDR1 and CDR2 from the germline V gene are SGHRS and YFSETQ. The CDR3 runs 16 residues. The V end lost 0 bases, the J end lost 4 bases, and 13 bases lay between the germline ends. Assay used: immunoSEQ multiplex PCR; TCRdb lists only in-frame clones, some missing. The table records about 240,000 clones, roughly four fifths of them present only once. This chain uses TRBV5-1 with TRBJ2-2; a possible D gene is TRBD1 (6 bases). The sequencing sample was made of peripheral blood. This receptor was taken from a woman older than 75 with COVID-19, enrolled during active disease. Here the CDR3 DNA reads TGCGCCAGCAGCTTGGGACTTTGGACAGCCACCGGGGAGCTGTTTTTT. Translation: CASSLGLWTATGELFF.